What follows describes a single T cell receptor (beta chain). Its antigen remains unidentified. These data originate in a study of T cells after posttransplantation cyclophosphamide. Findings of the study overall: Recipient CMV seropositivity and CMV reactivation strongly tracked TRB clonality.

TCRdb's table, derived via immunoSEQ multiplex PCR, lists solely in-frame clones and lacks some. The sample gives around 2,800 clones, about 84% of which show up once; 10% to 15% is in the top ten. Between the trimmed V and J ends, which lost 5 bases and 4 bases, there was a span of 12 bases. Germline V CDR1 and CDR2: MNHEY, SMNVEV (reference sequence). The CDR3 consists of 13 residues. Specimen: CD8+ T cells sorted from PBMCs. V gene TRBV27 combines with J gene TRBJ2-7, with D possibly being TRBD1 (6 bases). This clonotype was obtained from a woman between 50 and 59 years old in good health and a related stem cell transplant donor. The CDR3 here is CASSMGRGYEQYF. The DNA of the CDR3 is TGTGCCAGCAGTATGGGCAGGGGATACGAGCAGTACTTC.